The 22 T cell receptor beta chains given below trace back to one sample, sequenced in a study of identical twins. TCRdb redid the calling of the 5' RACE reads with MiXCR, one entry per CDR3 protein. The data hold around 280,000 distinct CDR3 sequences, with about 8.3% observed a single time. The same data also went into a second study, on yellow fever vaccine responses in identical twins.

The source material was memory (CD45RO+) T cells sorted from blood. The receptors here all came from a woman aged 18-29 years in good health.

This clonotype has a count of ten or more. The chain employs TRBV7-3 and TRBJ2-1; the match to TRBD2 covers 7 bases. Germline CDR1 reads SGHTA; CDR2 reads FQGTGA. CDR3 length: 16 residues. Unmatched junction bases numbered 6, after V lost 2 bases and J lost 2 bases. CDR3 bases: TGTGCCAGCAGCTTAGCTAGCGGAAGCGCCTACAATGAGCAGTTCTTC. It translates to CASSLASGSAYNEQFF.

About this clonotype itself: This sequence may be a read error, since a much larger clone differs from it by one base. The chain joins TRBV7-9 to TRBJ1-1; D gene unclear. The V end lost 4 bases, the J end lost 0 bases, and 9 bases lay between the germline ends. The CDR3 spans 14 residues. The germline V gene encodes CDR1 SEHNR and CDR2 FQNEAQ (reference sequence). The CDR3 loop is CASSSAAMNTEAFF. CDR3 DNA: TGTGCCAGCAGCTCAGCGGCCATGAACACTGAAGCTTTCTTT.

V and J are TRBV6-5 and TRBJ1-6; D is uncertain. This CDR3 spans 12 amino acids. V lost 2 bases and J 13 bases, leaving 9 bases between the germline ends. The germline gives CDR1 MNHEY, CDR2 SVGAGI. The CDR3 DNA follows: TGTGCCAGCAGTTACCCTCCGGGTCCCCTCCACTTT. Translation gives CASSYPPGPLHF.

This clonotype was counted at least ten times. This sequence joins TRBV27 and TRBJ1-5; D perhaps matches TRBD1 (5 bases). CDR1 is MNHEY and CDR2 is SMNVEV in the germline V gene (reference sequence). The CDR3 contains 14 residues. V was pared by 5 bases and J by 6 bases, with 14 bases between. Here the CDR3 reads CASSLSGWGQPQHF. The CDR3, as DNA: TGTGCCAGCAGTCTTTCAGGGTGGGGTCAGCCCCAGCATTTT.

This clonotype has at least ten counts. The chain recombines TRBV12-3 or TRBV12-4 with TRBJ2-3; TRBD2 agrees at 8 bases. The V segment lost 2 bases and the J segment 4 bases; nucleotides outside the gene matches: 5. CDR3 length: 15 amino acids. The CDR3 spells CASSLRVSGADTQYF. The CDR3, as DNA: TGTGCCAGCAGTTTACGGGTTAGCGGGGCAGATACGCAGTATTTT.

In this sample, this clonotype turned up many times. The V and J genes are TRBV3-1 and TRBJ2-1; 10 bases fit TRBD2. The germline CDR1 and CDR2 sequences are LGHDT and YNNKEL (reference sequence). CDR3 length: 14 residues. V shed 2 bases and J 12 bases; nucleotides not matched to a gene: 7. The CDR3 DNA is TGTGCCAGCAGCCAACACCTAGCGGGAGACTCGCAGTTCTTC. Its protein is CASSQHLAGDSQFF.

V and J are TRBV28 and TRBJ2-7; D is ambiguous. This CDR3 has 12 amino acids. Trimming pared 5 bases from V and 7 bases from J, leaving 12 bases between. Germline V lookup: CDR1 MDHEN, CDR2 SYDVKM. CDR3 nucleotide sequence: TGTGCCAGCAGTCCCGGACCCCGGGAGCAGTACTTC. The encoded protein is CASSPGPREQYF.

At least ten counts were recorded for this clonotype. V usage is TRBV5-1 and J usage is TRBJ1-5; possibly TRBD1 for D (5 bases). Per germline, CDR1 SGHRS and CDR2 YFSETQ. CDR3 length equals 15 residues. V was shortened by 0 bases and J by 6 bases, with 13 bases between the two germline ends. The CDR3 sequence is CASSLDGARGQPQHF. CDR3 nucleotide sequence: TGCGCCAGCAGCTTGGATGGGGCGCGGGGTCAGCCCCAGCATTTT.

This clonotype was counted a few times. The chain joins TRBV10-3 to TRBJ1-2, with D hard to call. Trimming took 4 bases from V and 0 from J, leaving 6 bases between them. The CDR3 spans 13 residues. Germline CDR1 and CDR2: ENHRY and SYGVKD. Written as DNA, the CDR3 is TGTGCCATCAGTGGGCTCCCTAACTATGGCTACACCTTC. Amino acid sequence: CAISGLPNYGYTF.

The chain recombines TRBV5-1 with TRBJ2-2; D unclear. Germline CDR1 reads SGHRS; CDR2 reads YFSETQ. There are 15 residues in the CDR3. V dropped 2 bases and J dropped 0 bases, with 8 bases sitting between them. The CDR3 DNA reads TGCGCCAGCAGCTTCGGGTCGGCGAACACCGGGGAGCTGTTTTTT. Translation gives CASSFGSANTGELFF.

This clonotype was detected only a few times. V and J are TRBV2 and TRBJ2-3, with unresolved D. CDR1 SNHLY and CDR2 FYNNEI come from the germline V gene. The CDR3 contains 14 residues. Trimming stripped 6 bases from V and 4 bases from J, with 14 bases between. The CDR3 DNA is TGTGCCAGCAGCCTAAGTATTGCTGCAGATACGCAGTATTTT. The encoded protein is CASSLSIAADTQYF. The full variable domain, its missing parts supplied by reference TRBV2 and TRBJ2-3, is EPEVTQTPSHQVTQMGQEVILRCVPISNHLYFYWYRQILGQKVEFLVSFYNNEISEKSEIFDDQFSVERPDGSNFTLKIRSTKLEDSAMYFCASSLSIAADTQYFGPGTRLTVL.

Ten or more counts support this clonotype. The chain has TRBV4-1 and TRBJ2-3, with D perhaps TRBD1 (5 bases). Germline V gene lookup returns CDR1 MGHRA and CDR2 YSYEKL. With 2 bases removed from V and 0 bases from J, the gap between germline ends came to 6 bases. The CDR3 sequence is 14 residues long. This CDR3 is CASSQWTSTDTQYF. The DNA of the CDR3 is TGCGCCAGCAGCCAATGGACAAGCACAGATACGCAGTATTTT.

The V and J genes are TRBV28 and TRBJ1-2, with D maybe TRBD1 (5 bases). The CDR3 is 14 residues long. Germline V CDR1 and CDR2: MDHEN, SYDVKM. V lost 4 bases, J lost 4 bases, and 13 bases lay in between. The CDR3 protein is CASSSTGPLYGYTF. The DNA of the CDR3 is TGTGCCAGCAGTTCCACAGGACCTCTCTATGGCTACACCTTC.

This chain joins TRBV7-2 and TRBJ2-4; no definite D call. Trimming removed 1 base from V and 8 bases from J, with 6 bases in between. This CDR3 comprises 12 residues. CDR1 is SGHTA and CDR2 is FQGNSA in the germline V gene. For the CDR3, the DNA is TGTGCCAGCAGCTTAGGTCCTGACATTCAGTACTTC. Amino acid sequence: CASSLGPDIQYF.

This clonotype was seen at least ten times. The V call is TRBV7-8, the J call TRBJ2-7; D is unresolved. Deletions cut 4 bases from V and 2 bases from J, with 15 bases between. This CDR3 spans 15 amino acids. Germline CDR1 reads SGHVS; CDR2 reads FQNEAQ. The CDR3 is CASSSDIGWTYEQYV. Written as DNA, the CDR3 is TGTGCCAGCAGCTCCGACATAGGGTGGACCTACGAGCAGTACGTC.

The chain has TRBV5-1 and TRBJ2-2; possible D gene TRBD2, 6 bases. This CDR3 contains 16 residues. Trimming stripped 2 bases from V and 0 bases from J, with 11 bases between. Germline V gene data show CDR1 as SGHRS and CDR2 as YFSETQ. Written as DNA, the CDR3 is TGCGCCAGCAGCTTTACTGGCGGGGCGAACACCGGGGAGCTGTTTTTT. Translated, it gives CASSFTGGANTGELFF.

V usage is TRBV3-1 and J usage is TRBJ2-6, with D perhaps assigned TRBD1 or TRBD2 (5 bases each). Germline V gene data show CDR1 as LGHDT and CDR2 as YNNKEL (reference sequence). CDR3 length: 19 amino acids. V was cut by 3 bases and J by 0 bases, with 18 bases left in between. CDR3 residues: CASSQVWGPFYSGANVLTF. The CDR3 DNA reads TGTGCCAGCAGCCAGGTCTGGGGACCTTTTTACTCTGGGGCCAACGTCCTGACTTTC.

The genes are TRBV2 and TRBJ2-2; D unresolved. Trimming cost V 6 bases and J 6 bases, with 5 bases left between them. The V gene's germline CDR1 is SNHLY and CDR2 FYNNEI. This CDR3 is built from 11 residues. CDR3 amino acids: CASSGPGELFF. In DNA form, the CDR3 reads TGTGCCAGCAGCGGACCCGGGGAGCTGTTTTTT.

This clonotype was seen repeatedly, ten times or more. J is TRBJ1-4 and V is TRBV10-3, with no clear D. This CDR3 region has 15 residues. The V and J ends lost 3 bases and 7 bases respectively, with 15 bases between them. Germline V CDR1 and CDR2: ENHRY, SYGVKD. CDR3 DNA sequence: TGTGCCATCAGTGACCCTACAAGGGCGGGTGAAAAACTGTTTTTT. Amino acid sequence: CAISDPTRAGEKLFF.

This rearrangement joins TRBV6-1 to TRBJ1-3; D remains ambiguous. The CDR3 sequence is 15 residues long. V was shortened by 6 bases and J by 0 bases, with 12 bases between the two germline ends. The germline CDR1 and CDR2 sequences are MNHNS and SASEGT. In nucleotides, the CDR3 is TGTGCCAGCAGCCGCTCGACACACTCTGGAAACACCATATATTTT. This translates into CASSRSTHSGNTIYF.

The CDR3 is CASSFGTSGKSSSYNEQFF. The CDR3 DNA follows: TGTGCCAGCAGCTTCGGTACTAGCGGGAAGTCGAGCTCCTACAATGAGCAGTTCTTC. The J gene is TRBJ2-1, the V gene TRBV11-1, with 10 bases aligning to TRBD2. The germline CDR1 and CDR2 sequences are SGHAT and FQDESV (reference sequence). The V and J ends lost 3 bases and 0 bases, in that order; junction bases with no gene match: 11. This CDR3 is 19 amino acids long.

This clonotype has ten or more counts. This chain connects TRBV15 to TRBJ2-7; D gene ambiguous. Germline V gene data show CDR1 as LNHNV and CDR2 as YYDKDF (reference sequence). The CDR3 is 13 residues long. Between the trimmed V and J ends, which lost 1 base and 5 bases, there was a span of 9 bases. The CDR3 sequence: CATSRGESHEQYF. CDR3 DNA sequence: TGTGCCACCAGCAGAGGAGAAAGCCACGAGCAGTACTTC.